This TCR beta chain derives from a study of identical twins. This clonotype was counted only a few times. TCRdb analysed the 5' RACE reads with MiXCR anew, one entry per CDR3 protein. The sample contains 450,000 or so distinct CDR3 sequences, about 24% of which appear only once. The CDR3 is made up of 15 amino acids. With V trimmed by 2 bases and J by 0 bases, 5 bases remained unmatched. Germline lookup yields CDR1 SGHRS and CDR2 YFSETQ. These data were likewise used in another study, on T cells expressing NK-cell markers. That work adds: It was sorted CD3+CD56+NKG2C+, CD3+CD56+NKG2C- and CD3+CD56-NKG2C+ T cells that supplied the TCR beta repertoires.

V gene TRBV5-1 combines with J gene TRBJ2-7; 7 positions match TRBD1. Sequencing input: CD4+ T cells sorted from blood. The clonotype was recovered from a woman aged 18-29 years in good health. The CDR3 DNA is TGCGCCAGCAGCTTAAGGGACAGCTACTCCTACGAGCAGTACTTC. This sequence encodes CASSLRDSYSYEQYF.